This T cell receptor (beta chain) was observed in a study of cytomegalovirus exposure and HLA in healthy donors. Study context: Assignment to the Caucasian-associated ancestry cluster applied to approximately 80% of the approximately 360 genotyped donors.

General observations from the study: 87-base-pair reads could not separate some V segments, including TRBV6-2 and TRBV6-3. Listed as cytomegalovirus-associated were 164 TCR beta chains. The study had only CMV serostatus as immune exposure information.

This PCR relied on a set of 60 Vbeta primers and 13 Jbeta primers. Here immunoSEQ multiplex PCR was the method, and the copy in TCRdb shows in-frame clones only, minus some. The profile shows 150,000 to 200,000 clones, around 80% of them singletons. Notes on this clone: Its antigen is not known.

J lost 2 bases, V lost 7 bases, and 12 bases had no gene match. The germline V gene has CDR1 SGHNT and CDR2 YYREEE (reference sequence). This CDR3 spans 16 amino acids. Sample: PBMCs. The TCR was taken from a woman between 40 and 50 years old in good health and CMV-seronegative. The chain has TRBV5-4 and TRBJ1-2, with 9 bases that match TRBD1. The CDR3 protein is CASSRGQGPSNYGYTF. CDR3 coding DNA: TGTGCCAGCTCCCGGGGACAGGGTCCGTCCAACTATGGCTACACCTTC.